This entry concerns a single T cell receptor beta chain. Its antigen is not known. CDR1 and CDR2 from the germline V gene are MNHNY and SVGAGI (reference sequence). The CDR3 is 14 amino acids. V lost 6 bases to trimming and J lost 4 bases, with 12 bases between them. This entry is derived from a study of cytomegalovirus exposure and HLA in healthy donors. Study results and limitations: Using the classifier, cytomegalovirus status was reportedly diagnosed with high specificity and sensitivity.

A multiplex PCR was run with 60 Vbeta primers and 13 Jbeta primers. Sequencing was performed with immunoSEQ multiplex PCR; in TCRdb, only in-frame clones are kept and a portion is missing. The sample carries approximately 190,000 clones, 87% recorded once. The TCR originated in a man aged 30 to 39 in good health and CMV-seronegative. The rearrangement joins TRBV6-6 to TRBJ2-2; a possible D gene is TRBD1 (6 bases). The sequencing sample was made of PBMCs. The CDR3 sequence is CASRYTGFTGELFF. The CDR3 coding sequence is TGTGCCAGCAGGTATACAGGGTTCACCGGGGAGCTGTTTTTT.